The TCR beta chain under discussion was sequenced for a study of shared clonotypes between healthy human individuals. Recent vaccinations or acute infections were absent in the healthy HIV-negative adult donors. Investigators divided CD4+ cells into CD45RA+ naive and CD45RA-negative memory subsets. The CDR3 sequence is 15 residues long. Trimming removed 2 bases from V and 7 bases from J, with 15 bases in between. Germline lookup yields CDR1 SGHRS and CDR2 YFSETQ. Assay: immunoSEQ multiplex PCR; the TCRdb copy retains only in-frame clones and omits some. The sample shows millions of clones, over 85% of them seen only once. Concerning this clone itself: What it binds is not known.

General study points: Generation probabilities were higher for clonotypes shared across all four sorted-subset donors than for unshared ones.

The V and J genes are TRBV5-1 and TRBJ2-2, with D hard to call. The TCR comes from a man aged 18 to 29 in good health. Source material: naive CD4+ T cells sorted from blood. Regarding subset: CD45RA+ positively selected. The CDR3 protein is CASSFSWPGDGELFF. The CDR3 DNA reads TGCGCCAGCAGCTTTAGCTGGCCCGGCGACGGGGAGCTGTTTTTT. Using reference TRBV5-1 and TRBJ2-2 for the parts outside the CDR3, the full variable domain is KAGVTQTPRYLIKTRGQQVTLSCSPISGHRSVSWYQQTPGQGLQFLFEYFSETQRNKGNFPGRFSGRQFSNSRSEMNVSTLELGDSALYLCASSFSWPGDGELFFGEGSRLTVL.